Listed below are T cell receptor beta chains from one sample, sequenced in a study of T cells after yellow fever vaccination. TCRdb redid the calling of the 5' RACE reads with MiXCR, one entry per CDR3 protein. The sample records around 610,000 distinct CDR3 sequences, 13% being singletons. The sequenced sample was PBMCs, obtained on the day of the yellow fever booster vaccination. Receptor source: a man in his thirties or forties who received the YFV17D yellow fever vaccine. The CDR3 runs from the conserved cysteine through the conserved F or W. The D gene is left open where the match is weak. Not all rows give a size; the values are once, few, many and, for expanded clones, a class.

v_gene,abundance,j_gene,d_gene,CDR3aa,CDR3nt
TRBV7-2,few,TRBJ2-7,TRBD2,CASSPRSGRSSYEQYF,TGTGCCAGCAGCCCCAGGAGCGGGAGGAGCTCCTACGAGCAGTACTTC
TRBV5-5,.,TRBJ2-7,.,CASSLPGGNHEQYF,TGTGCCAGCAGCCTACCAGGGGGGAACCACGAGCAGTACTTC
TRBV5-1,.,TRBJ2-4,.,CASSETARGDWSKNIQYF,TGCGCCAGCAGCGAAACGGCTCGGGGAGACTGGTCCAAAAACATTCAGTACTTC
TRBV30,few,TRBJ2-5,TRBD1,CAWRLTGTGQETQYF,TGTGCCTGGCGACTTACCGGGACAGGGCAAGAGACCCAGTACTTC
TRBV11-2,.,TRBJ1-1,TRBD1,CASSLVGKTGGMNTEAFF,TGTGCCAGCAGCTTAGTTGGTAAGACAGGGGGAATGAACACTGAAGCTTTCTTT
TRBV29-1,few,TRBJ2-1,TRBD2,CSVETSGWYNEQFF,TGCAGCGTCGAGACTAGCGGGTGGTACAATGAGCAGTTCTTC
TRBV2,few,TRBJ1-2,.,CASREVWSGRETF,TGTGCCAGCAGAGAGGTCTGGAGTGGCAGAGAGACCTTC
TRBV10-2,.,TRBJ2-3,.,CASRKHESTDTQYF,TGCGCCAGCAGGAAACACGAAAGCACAGATACGCAGTATTTT
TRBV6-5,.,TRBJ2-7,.,CASSYRSGSTYEQYF,TGTGCCAGCAGTTACAGGTCAGGGTCGACCTACGAGCAGTACTTC
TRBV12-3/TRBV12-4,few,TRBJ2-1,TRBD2,CASRLAGTEQFF,TGTGCCAGCAGATTAGCGGGGACGGAGCAGTTCTTC
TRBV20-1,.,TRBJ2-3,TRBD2,CSAPPRGTGGFTDTQYF,TGCAGTGCTCCACCCAGAGGGACGGGAGGGTTCACAGATACGCAGTATTTT
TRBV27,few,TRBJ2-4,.,CASSPGGRGYKNIQYF,TGTGCCAGCAGCCCAGGGGGGCGGGGGTACAAAAACATTCAGTACTTC
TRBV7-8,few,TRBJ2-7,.,CASSSFTRTRNKPDEQYF,TGTGCCAGCAGCTCCTTTACTCGGACCCGAAACAAGCCTGACGAGCAGTACTTC
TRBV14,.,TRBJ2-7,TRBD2,CASSSFSGYEQYF,TGTGCCAGCAGCTCGTTTAGCGGGTACGAGCAGTACTTC
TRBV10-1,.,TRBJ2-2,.,CASSESTRWPGELFF,TGCGCCAGCAGTGAGTCGACGAGGTGGCCCGGGGAGCTGTTTTTT
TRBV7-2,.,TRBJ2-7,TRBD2,CASSLEAGGTYEQYF,TGTGCCAGCAGCTTAGAAGCGGGGGGGACCTACGAGCAGTACTTC
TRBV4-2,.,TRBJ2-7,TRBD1,CASSQATGTGITYEQYF,TGTGCCAGCAGCCAAGCTACCGGGACAGGAATAACCTACGAGCAGTACTTC
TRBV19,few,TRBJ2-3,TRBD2,CASSRRSGRITDTQYF,TGTGCCAGTAGTAGGAGAAGCGGGAGGATCACAGATACGCAGTATTTT
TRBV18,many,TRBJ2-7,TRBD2,CASSPRGDYEQYF,TGTGCCAGCTCCCCGCGGGGGGACTACGAGCAGTACTTC
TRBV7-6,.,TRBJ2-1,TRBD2,CASSFRGGEQFF,TGTGCCAGCAGCTTTCGGGGGGGTGAGCAGTTCTTC
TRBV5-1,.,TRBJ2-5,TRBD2,CASSRDTSGQETQYF,TGCGCCAGCAGCCGAGATACTAGCGGCCAAGAGACCCAGTACTTC
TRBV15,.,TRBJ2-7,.,CATSRDKAGPYEQYF,TGTGCCACCAGCAGAGATAAGGCGGGACCCTACGAGCAGTACTTC
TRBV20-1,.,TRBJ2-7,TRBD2,CSARFSGRYEQYF,TGCAGTGCTAGGTTTAGCGGGAGGTACGAGCAGTACTTC
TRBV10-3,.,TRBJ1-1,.,CAISEMEMNTEAFF,TGTGCCATCAGTGAAATGGAGATGAACACTGAAGCTTTCTTT
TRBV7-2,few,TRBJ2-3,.,CASSTPGRWDTQYF,TGTGCCAGCAGCACCCCCGGGAGATGGGATACGCAGTATTTT
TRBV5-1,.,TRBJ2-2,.,CASGLEAGELFF,TGCGCCAGCGGGCTCGAAGCCGGGGAGCTGTTTTTT